These T cell receptor beta chains were read from a single sample in a study. TCRdb re-called the 5' RACE reads with MiXCR, one entry per CDR3 protein. This sample has 35,000 to 50,000 distinct CDR3 sequences, with approximately 31% found just once. What was sequenced was tumor-infiltrating memory CD4+ T cells sorted from the breast tumor. These receptors originate from a female donor with breast cancer. Both conserved end residues are part of each CDR3. A D gene is named only where the DNA matches it firmly. Expanded clones get a size class; other rows say once, few or many, or leave the size out.

j_gene: TRBJ2-5
v_gene: TRBV27
abundance: .
d_gene: TRBD1
CDR3aa: CASRGQGGQETQYF
CDR3nt: TGTGCCAGCAGGGGACAGGGGGGCCAAGAGACCCAGTACTTC

j_gene: TRBJ1-4
v_gene: TRBV30
abundance: .
d_gene: .
CDR3aa: CAWSIRAQLFF
CDR3nt: TGTGCCTGGAGTATCCGGGCCCAACTGTTTTTT

j_gene: TRBJ2-5
v_gene: TRBV13
abundance: .
d_gene: .
CDR3aa: CASSSGGGARETQYF
CDR3nt: TGTGCCAGCAGCTCCGGAGGGGGGGCGAGAGAGACCCAGTACTTC

j_gene: TRBJ2-7
v_gene: TRBV28
abundance: few
d_gene: .
CDR3aa: CASNPRTSKQYF
CDR3nt: TGTGCCAGCAACCCCCGTACCTCTAAGCAGTACTTC

j_gene: TRBJ2-7
v_gene: TRBV2
abundance: few
d_gene: .
CDR3aa: CASSEGAVGSYEQYF
CDR3nt: TGTGCCAGCAGTGAGGGGGCCGTGGGGTCCTACGAGCAGTACTTC

j_gene: TRBJ2-1
v_gene: TRBV12-3/TRBV12-4
abundance: .
d_gene: .
CDR3aa: CASSLLGGEQFF
CDR3nt: TGTGCCAGCAGTTTATTGGGAGGTGAGCAGTTCTTC

j_gene: TRBJ2-5
v_gene: TRBV20-1
abundance: .
d_gene: TRBD2
CDR3aa: CSAGRDYPLPIQYF
CDR3nt: TGCAGTGCTGGACGGGACTATCCACTCCCCATCCAGTACTTC

j_gene: TRBJ1-3
v_gene: TRBV4-2
abundance: many
d_gene: .
CDR3aa: CASSQDRAHSGNTIYF
CDR3nt: TGTGCCAGCAGCCAAGATCGGGCTCATTCTGGAAACACCATATATTTT

j_gene: TRBJ2-5
v_gene: TRBV10-3
abundance: few
d_gene: TRBD1
CDR3aa: CAITGDGETQYF
CDR3nt: TGTGCCATTACAGGGGACGGGGAGACCCAGTACTTC

j_gene: TRBJ1-5
v_gene: TRBV4-2
abundance: few
d_gene: .
CDR3aa: CASSQDYRQPQHF
CDR3nt: TGTGCCAGCAGCCAAGATTACCGTCAGCCCCAGCATTTT

j_gene: TRBJ2-2
v_gene: TRBV7-3
abundance: .
d_gene: .
CDR3aa: CASSLRAGRTGTGELFF
CDR3nt: TGTGCCAGCAGCTTAAGGGCAGGGAGGACGGGTACCGGGGAGCTGTTTTTT

j_gene: TRBJ2-6
v_gene: TRBV27
abundance: .
d_gene: TRBD2
CDR3aa: CASSYTGGIAGANVLTF
CDR3nt: TGTGCCAGCAGTTACACGGGGGGAATCGCTGGGGCCAACGTCCTGACTTTC

j_gene: TRBJ2-7
v_gene: TRBV28
abundance: .
d_gene: .
CDR3aa: CASSLPGTAFSEQYF
CDR3nt: TGTGCCAGCAGTTTACCCGGGACCGCTTTTTCGGAGCAGTACTTC

j_gene: TRBJ2-3
v_gene: TRBV7-9
abundance: .
d_gene: .
CDR3aa: CASSFTHTDTQYF
CDR3nt: TGTGCCAGCAGCTTCACACACACAGATACGCAGTATTTT

j_gene: TRBJ2-1
v_gene: TRBV27
abundance: once
d_gene: TRBD2
CDR3aa: CASSFHRGGSSSYNEQSF
CDR3nt: TGTGCCAGCAGTTTTCATCGCGGCGGGAGTAGTTCCTACAATGAGCAGTCCTTC

j_gene: TRBJ2-3
v_gene: TRBV2
abundance: few
d_gene: TRBD2
CDR3aa: CASSPGRRGTDTQYF
CDR3nt: TGTGCCAGCAGTCCCGGGAGGAGAGGCACAGATACGCAGTATTTT

j_gene: TRBJ1-5
v_gene: TRBV12-3/TRBV12-4
abundance: .
d_gene: .
CDR3aa: CASRYVRGGYSNQPQHF
CDR3nt: TGTGCCAGCAGATACGTACGGGGCGGCTATAGCAATCAGCCCCAGCATTTT

j_gene: TRBJ2-1
v_gene: TRBV5-1
abundance: few
d_gene: TRBD1
CDR3aa: CASSSGQVSYNEQFF
CDR3nt: TGCGCCAGCAGCTCAGGACAGGTCAGCTACAATGAGCAGTTCTTC

j_gene: TRBJ2-5
v_gene: TRBV3-1
abundance: .
d_gene: .
CDR3aa: CASSQGRGETQYF
CDR3nt: TGTGCCAGCAGCCAAGGAAGAGGAGAGACCCAGTACTTC

j_gene: TRBJ2-1
v_gene: TRBV5-1
abundance: many
d_gene: .
CDR3aa: CASSDRRNWETWSSYNEQFF
CDR3nt: TGCGCCAGCAGCGACCGGAGGAACTGGGAGACTTGGAGCTCCTACAATGAGCAGTTCTTC

j_gene: TRBJ2-1
v_gene: TRBV6-5
abundance: few
d_gene: TRBD1
CDR3aa: CASSRQGERNEQFF
CDR3nt: TGTGCCAGCAGCAGACAGGGGGAGCGCAATGAGCAGTTCTTC

j_gene: TRBJ2-7
v_gene: TRBV27
abundance: many
d_gene: .
CDR3aa: CASSLWGHEQYF
CDR3nt: TGTGCCAGCAGTTTATGGGGCCACGAGCAGTACTTC

j_gene: TRBJ1-3
v_gene: TRBV11-2
abundance: .
d_gene: .
CDR3aa: CASSLGSPISGNTIYF
CDR3nt: TGTGCCAGCAGCTTAGGATCTCCTATCTCTGGAAACACCATATATTTT

j_gene: TRBJ2-7
v_gene: TRBV12-3/TRBV12-4
abundance: .
d_gene: .
CDR3aa: CASRSATGTQGSYGQYF
CDR3nt: TGTGCCAGCAGATCCGCAACAGGGACCCAAGGGTCCTACGGGCAGTACTTC

j_gene: TRBJ2-1
v_gene: TRBV7-6
abundance: few
d_gene: .
CDR3aa: CASSSSSATSYNEQFF
CDR3nt: TGTGCCAGCAGCTCCTCCTCGGCAACCTCCTACAATGAGCAGTTCTTC